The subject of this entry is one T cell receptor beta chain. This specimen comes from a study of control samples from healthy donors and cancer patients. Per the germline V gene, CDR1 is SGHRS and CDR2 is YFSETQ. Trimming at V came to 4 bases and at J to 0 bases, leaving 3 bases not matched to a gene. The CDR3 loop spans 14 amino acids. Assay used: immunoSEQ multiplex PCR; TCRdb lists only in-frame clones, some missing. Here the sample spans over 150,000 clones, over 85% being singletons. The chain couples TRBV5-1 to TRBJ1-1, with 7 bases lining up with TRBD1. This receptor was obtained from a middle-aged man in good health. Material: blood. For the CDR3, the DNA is TGCGCCAGCAGCACCGGACAGGTGAACACTGAAGCTTTCTTT. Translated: CASSTGQVNTEAFF. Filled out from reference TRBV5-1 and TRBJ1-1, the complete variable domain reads KAGVTQTPRYLIKTRGQQVTLSCSPISGHRSVSWYQQTPGQGLQFLFEYFSETQRNKGNFPGRFSGRQFSNSRSEMNVSTLELGDSALYLCASSTGQVNTEAFFGQGTRLTVV.